What follows describes a single T cell receptor (beta chain). Germline CDR1 and CDR2: DFQATT and SNEGSKA (reference sequence). The CDR3 contains 14 residues. The junction had 16 bases not matched to a gene; V was cut back by 7 bases and J by 7 bases. Amplified TCR beta CDR3 regions were obtained using RNA transcripts as template. HTBI-primed first-round RT-PCR preceded second-round multiplex PCR. TCRdb reprocessed the multiplex PCR reads via MiXCR and lists one record per CDR3 protein. The repertoire includes about 740,000 distinct CDR3 sequences, 35% to 50% of them detected once, and about 40% sits in the top ten. These data belong to a study of Graves' ophthalmopathy and Graves' hyperthyroidism.

The clonotype originates from an adult man with Graves' ophthalmopathy. This rearrangement joins TRBV20-1 to TRBJ2-7; 7 nucleotides agree with TRBD1. The sequencing input was peripheral blood. The CDR3: CSVTGPSAAREQYF. The CDR3 DNA sequence: TGCAGTGTGACAGGGCCCTCGGCGGCGAGAGAGCAGTACTTC.